Listed here is a single T cell receptor (beta chain). Its antigen is still unknown. These data originate in a study of vaccination and CD4 T cells after COVID-19. In the study overall: Overlapping peptides covering the spike proteins of SARS-CoV-2, HCoV-NL63, HCoV-OC43 and HCoV-229E were added to stimulate cells.

Sample treatment: approximately nine-day PBMC culture with coronavirus spike peptide pools or control peptides (ViraFEST assay). Cultured CD4+ T cells had their DNA profiled by the Oncomine TCR Beta short-read assay. TCRdb ran MiXCR on the PCR reads and lists one entry per CDR3 protein. The table has approximately 19,000 distinct CDR3 sequences, around 80% seen once. The germline V and J ends were trimmed by 2 bases and 0 bases, with 7 bases remaining between them. This CDR3 is 15 amino acids long. Looked up from germline, CDR1 is SGHTA and CDR2 is FQGNSA. Sequences were derived from CD4+ T cells from blood, cultured in vitro, sampled after SARS-CoV-2 vaccination. This chain connects TRBV7-2 to TRBJ2-2; D call uncertain. The TCR originated in a human donor who received a COVID-19 vaccine. The CDR3 nucleotides read TGTGCCAGCAGCTTATCCCGTACGAACACCGGGGAGCTGTTTTTT. Translation: CASSLSRTNTGELFF.